This T cell receptor beta chain originates from a study of cytomegalovirus exposure and HLA in healthy donors. For the study at large: Earlier, 90 million to 140 million unique TCR beta sequences were recovered from approximately 180 million T cells by an analysis.

This clone was counted a few times. Its antigen is undetermined. Vbeta (60) and Jbeta (13) primers were used in the PCR. Only in-frame clones appear in the TCRdb table, and some are missing; sequencing was by immunoSEQ multiplex PCR. The table shows 100,000 to 120,000 clones, with 83% occurring only once. The study, taken as a whole, reports: Per a prior analysis, the majority of TCR beta V segments were productive roughly 87% or roughly 30% of the time. Reported results showed that the classifier diagnosed cytomegalovirus status with high specificity and sensitivity. In vitro experiments confirmed that a few CMV-associated chains were specific for CMV antigens.

This CDR3 contains 14 residues. The germline V gene encodes CDR1 SQVTM and CDR2 ANQGSEA. The V and J ends lost 4 bases and 6 bases respectively, with 18 bases between them. The sample consisted of PBMCs. The source of this sequence is a man between 18 and 35 years old in good health and CMV-seronegative. The V and J genes are TRBV29-1 and TRBJ1-2, with a possible D match to TRBD1 (5 bases). Here the CDR3 reads CSVGRGPQSHGYTF. CDR3 sequence (DNA): TGCAGCGTTGGTAGGGGCCCTCAAAGTCATGGCTACACCTTC.